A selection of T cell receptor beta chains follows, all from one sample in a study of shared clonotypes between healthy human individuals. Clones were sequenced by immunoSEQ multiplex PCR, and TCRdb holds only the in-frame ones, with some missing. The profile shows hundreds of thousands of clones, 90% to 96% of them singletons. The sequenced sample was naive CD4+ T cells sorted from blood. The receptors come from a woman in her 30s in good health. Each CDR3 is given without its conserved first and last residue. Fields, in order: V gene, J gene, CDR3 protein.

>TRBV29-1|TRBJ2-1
SVEDTRRRRNEQF
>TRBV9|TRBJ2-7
ASSPLPGAPRSYEQY
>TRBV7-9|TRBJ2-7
ASSQVLGQGLQSSYEQY
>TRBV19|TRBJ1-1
ASSIGFGNTEAF
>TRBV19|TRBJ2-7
ASSTPGAASSSYEQY
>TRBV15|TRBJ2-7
ATSNRDRGYYEQY
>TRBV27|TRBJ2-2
ASRPHGSNTGELF
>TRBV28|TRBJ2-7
ASTLGSGGFAEQY
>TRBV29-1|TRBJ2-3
SVAKLGGTDTQY
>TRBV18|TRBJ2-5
ASSPGLAGGETQY
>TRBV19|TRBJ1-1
ASDENMGGGSEAF
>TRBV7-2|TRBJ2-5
ASSLRAAQETQY
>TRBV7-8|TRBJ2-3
ASRFMVPLAGGRTDTQY
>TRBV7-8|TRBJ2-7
ASSLDFGQALFQY
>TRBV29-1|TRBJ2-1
SVSRANEQF
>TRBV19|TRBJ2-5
ASSITGNQETQY
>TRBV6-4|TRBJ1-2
ASSDPPGVNGYT
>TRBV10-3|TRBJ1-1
AIRGRQENTEAF
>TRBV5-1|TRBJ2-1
ASSRGGAEAEQF
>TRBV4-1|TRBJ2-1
ASSQEGLAGYNEQF
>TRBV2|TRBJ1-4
ASSDRGNVHNEKLF
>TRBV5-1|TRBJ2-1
ASSPGTTPNEQF
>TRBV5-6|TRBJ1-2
ASSLRGTLNGYT
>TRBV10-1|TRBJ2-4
ASSPSGAAKNIQY
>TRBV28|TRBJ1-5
ASMKESGRNQPQH
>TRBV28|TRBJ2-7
ASSLSIN
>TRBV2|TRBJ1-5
ASSGAGVGQPQH
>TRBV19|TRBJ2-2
ASSEQGGGSGELF
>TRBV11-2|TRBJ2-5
ASSSNPRQGRETQY
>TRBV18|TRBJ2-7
ASSPPLAGGDEQY
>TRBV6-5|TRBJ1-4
ASSRGTGEKLF
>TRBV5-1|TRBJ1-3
ASSLGNTGSGNTIY
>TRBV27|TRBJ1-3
ASGNLRSGNTIY
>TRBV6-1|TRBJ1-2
ASNIANYGYT
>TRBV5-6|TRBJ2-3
ASHSGRDTDTQY
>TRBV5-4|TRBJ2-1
ASGRGASANEQF
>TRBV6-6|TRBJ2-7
ASSYFSGNYEQY
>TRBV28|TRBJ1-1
ASSSPGEVAEAF
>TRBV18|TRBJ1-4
ASSPSSEGGEKLF
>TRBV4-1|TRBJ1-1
ASSRGQGPGTEAF
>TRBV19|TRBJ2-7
ASSIQPPGLAGTYEQY